This is a list of T cell receptor beta chains from one sample in a study of PD-1 blockade in classical Hodgkin lymphoma. The repertoire was sequenced with immunoSEQ multiplex PCR; TCRdb's copy has only in-frame clones and lacks some. The sample records 50,000 or so clones, 73% being singletons. The input for sequencing was peripheral blood mononuclear cells (PBMCs), taken before the second cycle of nivolumab. Receptor source: a human donor with classical Hodgkin lymphoma. Each CDR3 is given with its conserved first and last residue.

cdr3_length j_call v_call cdr3_aa
15 TRBJ2-2 TRBV19 CASSIDLGSTGELFF
14 TRBJ1-4 TRBV7-9 CASSRLATNEKLFF
14 TRBJ1-1 TRBV19 CASSIGQRGTEAFF
15 TRBJ2-7 TRBV5-4 CASSLEASGSYEQYF
13 TRBJ2-7 TRBV6-5 CASIKQGSYEQYF
15 TRBJ2-6 TRBV6-1 CASSGWGTGANVLTF
18 TRBJ2-6 TRBV5-6 CASSLPGQGSSGANVLTF
13 TRBJ1-1 TRBV30 CATAVFLNTEAFF
14 TRBJ2-1 TRBV6-4 CASSLAGGGDEQFF
15 TRBJ2-2 TRBV11-1 CASSLRDRATGELFF
15 TRBJ1-1 TRBV28 CASSSYRTGDTEAFF
15 TRBJ2-4 TRBV6-6 CASSYSIGGKNIQYF
12 TRBJ2-5 TRBV19 CASSIASETQYF
16 TRBJ1-5 TRBV5-5 CASSRGGGQADQPQHF
14 TRBJ2-7 TRBV6-5 CASSYGTTTYEQYF
13 TRBJ2-7 TRBV28 CASRTGVSYEQYF
15 TRBJ2-7 TRBV28 CASSTPSGTGGEQYF
16 TRBJ1-5 TRBV28 CASSLAGGNGNQPQHF
16 TRBJ1-1 TRBV9 CASSPRTGLMNTEAFF
16 TRBJ2-7 TRBV19 CASSISFAGESYEQYF
16 TRBJ2-7 TRBV7-2 CASSPSGNSGDSEQYF
14 TRBJ2-7 TRBV19 CASSTMGSSYEQYF
15 TRBJ2-1 TRBV19 CASSIGPLENNEQFF
15 TRBJ2-7 TRBV6-4 CASSLRDGPSYEQYF
16 TRBJ2-7 TRBV19 CASSIRGVGDSYEQYF
13 TRBJ2-3 TRBV7-8 CASSYQPSDTQYF